This is a list of T cell receptor beta chains from one sample in a study of blood T cell repertoires in COVID-19. The data were produced by immunoSEQ multiplex PCR, yet TCRdb's version contains in-frame clones alone and is incomplete. The table lists 250,000 to 350,000 clones, 75% to 95% of them singletons. The sequencing input was PBMCs or T cells enriched from blood (not recorded which). The receptors derive from a woman in her 30s who had recovered from COVID-19. Each CDR3 is given with its conserved first and last residue. The D gene is left open where the match is weak.

D	J	V	CDR3	DNA
NA	TRBJ1-6	TRBV6-1	CASSEELVVRSPLHF	TGTGCCAGCAGTGAAGAACTTGTGGTTCGGTCACCCCTCCACTTT
TRBD1	TRBJ1-5	TRBV18	CASSQGQGNQPQHF	TGTGCCAGCTCACAGGGACAGGGCAATCAGCCCCAGCATTTT
TRBD2	TRBJ2-7	TRBV19	CASSNGGTSGASSYEQYF	TGTGCCAGTAGTAATGGTGGGACTAGCGGGGCCTCTTCCTACGAGCAGTACTTC
TRBD1	TRBJ2-2	TRBV4-1	CASSQGWTGGTGELFF	TGCGCCAGCAGCCAAGGTTGGACAGGGGGCACCGGGGAGCTGTTTTTT
TRBD1	TRBJ2-4	TRBV5-1	CASSPRAGGVGTKNIQYF	TGCGCCAGCAGCCCACGGGCAGGGGGCGTCGGGACCAAAAACATTCAGTACTTC
NA	TRBJ1-4	TRBV19	CASRVQGNEKLFF	TGTGCCAGTAGGGTTCAGGGGAATGAAAAACTGTTTTTT
NA	TRBJ2-5	TRBV7-8	CASSLPIAVNQETQYF	TGTGCCAGCAGCTTACCTATAGCGGTAAACCAAGAGACCCAGTACTTC
TRBD2	TRBJ2-2	TRBV13	CASTDSGGNTGELFF	TGTGCCAGCACCGATAGCGGGGGGAACACCGGGGAGCTGTTTTTT
NA	TRBJ2-2	TRBV5-1	CASSLAQDPGELFF	TGCGCCAGCAGCTTGGCGCAGGATCCCGGGGAGCTGTTTTTT
TRBD1	TRBJ1-1	TRBV30	CAWGGQGAFEAFF	TGTGCCTGGGGGGGACAGGGGGCTTTTGAAGCTTTCTTT
TRBD1	TRBJ1-1	TRBV5-1	CASSFSGGGGTEAFF	TGCGCCAGCAGCTTCTCAGGGGGCGGGGGCACTGAAGCTTTCTTT
NA	TRBJ1-1	TRBV7-3	CASSPQARGTEAFF	TGTGCCAGCAGCCCTCAGGCTAGGGGCACTGAAGCTTTCTTT
TRBD1	TRBJ2-1	TRBV5-6	CASSGQGARYNEQFF	TGTGCCAGCAGCGGACAGGGGGCTCGGTACAATGAGCAGTTCTTC
NA	TRBJ2-7	TRBV29-1	CSVGQADWNEQYF	TGCAGCGTTGGACAGGCCGACTGGAACGAGCAGTACTTC
TRBD1	TRBJ1-5	TRBV28	CATNHPTGGQEPQHF	TGTGCCACCAACCACCCGACAGGGGGCCAGGAGCCCCAGCATTTT
TRBD1	TRBJ1-6	TRBV7-2	CASSLTGTANSPLHF	TGTGCCAGCAGCTTAACCGGGACAGCTAATTCACCCCTCCACTTT
NA	TRBJ1-1	TRBV7-8	CASSSNPWGGVTEAFF	TGTGCCAGCAGCTCTAACCCGTGGGGGGGCGTCACTGAAGCTTTCTTT
TRBD2	TRBJ2-2	TRBV7-9	CASSLGTSGKVDTGELFF	TGTGCCAGCAGCCTCGGGACTAGCGGGAAGGTTGACACCGGGGAGCTGTTTTTT
TRBD1	TRBJ2-7	TRBV10-1	CASSDRGRMDEQYF	TGCGCCAGCAGTGACAGGGGGCGAATGGACGAGCAGTACTTC
TRBD1	TRBJ2-7	TRBV2	CASSGTGDYEQYF	TGTGCCAGCAGTGGGACAGGGGACTACGAGCAGTACTTC